This is a list of T cell receptor beta chains from one sample in a study of human T cells and chemical hapten exposure. TCRdb ran MiXCR on the RACE reads and lists one entry per CDR3 protein. This repertoire shows tens of thousands of distinct CDR3 sequences, approximately 10% found once; its top ten account for 2.9%. Sequenced: whole blood. The receptors derive from a female donor in good health. Some clones in this sample may be carry-over from other donors' samples. Each CDR3 is given with its conserved first and last residue. The D gene is left open where the match is weak. Size is omitted from some rows. Given values are once, few, many or a class for expanded clones.

TRBJ2-2	few	NA	TRBV7-9	TGTGCCAGCAGCTCACTAGCGAACACCGGGGAGCTGTTTTTT	CASSSLANTGELFF
TRBJ2-7	few	NA	TRBV14	TGTGCCAGCAGCCAAGAGTCTCACGGATTCTACGAGCAGTACTTC	CASSQESHGFYEQYF
TRBJ2-5	NA	NA	TRBV7-9	TGTGCCAGCAGCCGGCTCCGGGACCTCCAAGAGACCCAGTACTTC	CASSRLRDLQETQYF
TRBJ2-5	many	NA	TRBV7-9	TGTGCCAGCAGCTTAGCGGCGGGGTCGGGGGAGACCCAGTACTTC	CASSLAAGSGETQYF
TRBJ2-1	many	NA	TRBV29-1	TGCAGCGTTGAAAGGTACAATGAGCAGTTCTTC	CSVERYNEQFF
TRBJ2-1	few	NA	TRBV30	TGTGCCTGGAGTAGGGAGAACAACTACAATGAGCAGTTCTTC	CAWSRENNYNEQFF
TRBJ1-1	few	NA	TRBV7-2	TGTGCCAGCAGCTTAGGTTGGACAGAGGCTTTCTTT	CASSLGWTEAFF
TRBJ2-3	NA	TRBD2	TRBV7-2	TGTGCCAGCAGCTTAGGGGGGGCTAGCGGGAGTCCTTATTTT	CASSLGGASGSPYF
TRBJ2-7	few	TRBD2	TRBV27	TGTGCCAGCAGAGCCAGCGGGGGACCCTACGAGCAGTACTTC	CASRASGGPYEQYF
TRBJ2-1	NA	NA	TRBV2	TGTGCCAGCACCGCGTATCCCTACAATGAGCAGTTCTTC	CASTAYPYNEQFF
TRBJ2-3	NA	NA	TRBV29-1	TGCAGCGTTGAAAAGGGTGAGGGGCCGGATACGCAGTATTTT	CSVEKGEGPDTQYF
TRBJ1-6	many	NA	TRBV25-1	TGTGCCAGCAGTGATCTGACGCAGGGAGGTTGGTCACCCCTCCACTTT	CASSDLTQGGWSPLHF
TRBJ2-3	NA	TRBD1	TRBV29-1	TGCAGCGTTCTCGCGGGCCGTGACAGGGGTACAGATACGCAGTATTTT	CSVLAGRDRGTDTQYF
TRBJ2-1	few	NA	TRBV12-3/TRBV12-4	TGTGCCAGCAGCCTGTCTGTGAGGGGGAATGAGCAGTTCTTC	CASSLSVRGNEQFF
TRBJ2-1	few	TRBD2	TRBV28	TGTGCCATAGGACTAGCGGCCTACAATGAGCAGTTCTTC	CAIGLAAYNEQFF
TRBJ2-3	many	NA	TRBV10-2	TGCGCCACCGCGATCACCGCAGATACGCAGTATTTT	CATAITADTQYF
TRBJ1-1	NA	NA	TRBV20-1	TGCAGTGCTAGTATGACCTACACTGAAGCTTTCTTT	CSASMTYTEAFF
TRBJ2-7	few	TRBD2	TRBV11-2	TGTGCCAGCAGCTTAAGACTAGCGGCCTACGAGCAGTACTTC	CASSLRLAAYEQYF
TRBJ1-1	few	TRBD1	TRBV29-1	TGCAGCGTCGATGGACAGGGGGCGAACACTGAAGCTTTCTTT	CSVDGQGANTEAFF
TRBJ2-1	NA	TRBD1	TRBV2	TGTGCCAGCAGTGGCTGGGACAGGACCTACAATGAGCAGTTCTTC	CASSGWDRTYNEQFF
TRBJ2-2	NA	NA	TRBV20-1	TGCAGTGCTACCGCTTCGGGACAGAACACCGGGGAGCTGTTTTTT	CSATASGQNTGELFF
TRBJ2-1	few	TRBD2	TRBV28	TGTGCCAGCAGTTTAACTAGCGGGAGCTACAATGAGCAGTTCTTC	CASSLTSGSYNEQFF
TRBJ1-1	NA	NA	TRBV28	TGTGCCAGCACCCTAACTGGGAACACTGAAGCTTTCTTT	CASTLTGNTEAFF
TRBJ2-5	NA	NA	TRBV6-1	TGTGCCAGCAGTGATCCCTTACACGTTTTCCAAGAGACCCAGTACTTC	CASSDPLHVFQETQYF
TRBJ2-3	many	NA	TRBV20-1	TGCAGTGCTCAGCACACAGATACGCAGTATTTT	CSAQHTDTQYF
TRBJ2-2	many	NA	TRBV29-1	TGCAGCGTTGGTCAGGGTCGTACCGGGGAGCTGTTTTTT	CSVGQGRTGELFF
TRBJ1-5	few	NA	TRBV5-1	TGCGCCAGCAGCTTGGGTGGGGGTAGCAATCAGCCCCAGCATTTT	CASSLGGGSNQPQHF
TRBJ2-2	NA	NA	TRBV12-3/TRBV12-4	TGTGCCAGCAGTTCAACCGGGCCCCTTGAAGGGGAGCTGTTTTTT	CASSSTGPLEGELFF
TRBJ2-3	few	NA	TRBV7-2	TGTGCCAGCAGCTTAGGGGTTCTGCTGACAGATACGCAGTATTTT	CASSLGVLLTDTQYF
TRBJ1-3	NA	NA	TRBV28	TGTGCCAGCAGTTTGGGCTTTGGAAACACCATATATTTT	CASSLGFGNTIYF
TRBJ2-7	NA	NA	TRBV19	TGTGCCAGCAGATCGACCTCAAGTTACGAGCAGTACTTC	CASRSTSSYEQYF
TRBJ1-1	few	NA	TRBV11-1	TGTGCCAGCAGCCCGCGCCAGGGGAAGAACACTGAAGCTTTCTTT	CASSPRQGKNTEAFF
TRBJ2-3	few	NA	TRBV29-1	TGCAGCGTTGAATCAGGGCTTAGCACAGATACGCAGTATTTT	CSVESGLSTDTQYF